This TCR beta chain was profiled in a study of blood T cells in healthy people across ages. General study points: The unsorted PBMCs prevented any conclusive comparison of naive versus antigen-experienced cells. Strong correlation linked observed beta diversity and percent naive T cells.

This clonotype showed up just a few times. The antigen remains unidentified. Mismatch with germline at one junction end may stem from a read error. Sample-barcoded 5' priming and a J-beta primer mix drove a second PCR of roughly 7 to 11 cycles. TCRdb redid the calling of the 5' RACE reads with MiXCR, one entry per CDR3 protein. The table lists hundreds of thousands of distinct CDR3 sequences, about 24% of them singletons. This CDR3 has 15 residues. The V gene's germline CDR1 is LGHNA and CDR2 YNFKEQ. This sample was shared with a second study, whose subject was T cells of mothers and their children. As that study records: Donation involved a few healthy Caucasian mothers and the six children that they had. The extracted RNA was employed in its entirety for cDNA synthesis, at roughly 1.5 ug per 15 ul.

Material: blood. The chain recombines TRBV4-2 with TRBJ1-6, with 8 bases lining up with TRBD1. The source is a boy between 10 and 17 years old in good health. The CDR3 region is CASSKDRGRNSPLHF. CDR3 bases: TGTGCCAGCAGCAAAGACAGGGGCCGGAATTCACCCCTCCACTTT.